This T cell receptor (beta chain) originates from a study of early T cells in non-severe SARS-CoV-2 infection. The junction had 8 bases not matched to a gene; V was cut back by 2 bases and J by 5 bases. From germline, CDR1 is KGHDR and CDR2 SFDVKD. The CDR3 is 17 amino acids. Molecules of cDNA were individually given unique molecular identifiers that were attached to them. TCRdb independently ran MiXCR on the 5' RACE reads; one entry per CDR3 protein. The repertoire has 100,000 to 120,000 distinct CDR3 sequences, roughly 12% of them found once; the top ten carry 3.5% to 4%. The table lists this clonotype with a few counts.

The genes are TRBV24-1 and TRBJ2-2; TRBD1 matches 9 bases. Sample: whole blood, taken at baseline. This clonotype originated in an adult who was a healthcare worker with PCR-confirmed SARS-CoV-2 infection or an uninfected control (not recorded which). The CDR3 coding sequence is TGTGCCACCAGTGATTCCCTCAGGACAGGGGTTACCGGGGAGCTGTTTTTT. Translating it yields CATSDSLRTGVTGELFF.